This section outlines one T cell receptor (beta chain) sequence together with its context. Its antigen is as yet unknown. The unsorted libraries were prepared from 2 million PBMCs (stored at -80 C). The sample comes from a study of neurological immune-mediated disorders. Overall study results and limits: Multiple sclerosis patients had less TCR clonal expansion than even healthy controls, unlike HTLV-1-associated myelopathy. Private repertoires in all groups were suggested, as expanded clones shared no CDR3 amino acid sequences across subjects.

TCRdb recomputed calls from the 5' RACE reads with MiXCR, one row per CDR3 protein. The sample contains tens of thousands of distinct CDR3 sequences, 4.5% of which appear only once. Specimen: PBMCs. This receptor was identified in a man younger than 40 with multiple sclerosis.

The DNA for the CDR3 is TGTGCCAGCAGCTTAGCGATGAGGCAGGCCCAGCGAACTGAAGCTTTCTTT. Amino acids: CASSLAMRQAQRTEAFF. The genes are TRBV7-9 and TRBJ1-1; D not resolved. This CDR3 has 17 residues. The germline CDR1 and CDR2 sequences are SEHNR and FQNEAQ (reference sequence). The ends were cut back, 0 bases at V and 5 bases at J, with 19 bases in the middle.